A single T cell receptor (beta chain) is shown here with its context. Its recognized antigen is unknown. No much larger clone exists at a distance of one base, and base qualities are not known. The immunoSEQ Assay was the method used to sequence TCRbeta CDR3 regions. After extraction, genomic DNA underwent amplification by bias-controlled multiplex PCR, followed by high-throughput sequencing. The paper's processing steps were these. To quantify the absolute abundance of every unique TCRbeta CDR3 region, sequences were collapsed and filtered. T cell fraction was estimated by normalizing TCRbeta template counts to usable DNA, with usable DNA measured through amplification of reference genes found in all nucleated cells. Repertoire TCRs were annotated as SARS-CoV-2-specific by exact matching of V gene, CDR3 amino acid sequence and J gene to a known reactive TCR set. The reference SARS-CoV-2 TCR set came from MIRA and was filtered for enrichment in COVID-19-positive ImmuneCODE repertoires, removing public or cross-reactive TCRs. Based on the MIRA antigens, annotated TCRs were further analysed at the level of specific ORF or position within ORF. Breadth was defined as annotated unique rearrangements over total unique productive rearrangements; depth was the summed frequency of those rearrangements. Group comparisons of TCR breadth used two-sided Wilcoxon rank-sum tests. In its TCRdb copy, this immuneACCESS table keeps in-frame sequences only and misses some clones. Where compared with another copy, unresolved V genes explain less than half of these, and the others have no known cause. The DNA gave D and trimming, while V, J and clone size come from that table. This sample holds some 290,000 clones; approximately 86% were observed only once. The top ten clonotypes cover 1.9% of the sample.

The source of the sample is a study of Ad26.COV2.S vaccination and SARS-CoV-2 variants (dated by TCRdb to about 2021). Some background on the complete study: Donors in the vaccine arm were drawn from COV1001, a multicentre, randomized, double-blind, placebo-controlled phase I-IIa trial testing Ad26.COV2.S in healthy adults. A total of around 32 samples were included in the TCR-sequenced set, comprising about 20 Ad26.COV2.S vaccine recipients, 5 placebo recipients and 8 SARS-CoV-2 convalescent individuals. TCRbeta repertoire sequencing was used to assess the specificity and breadth of SARS-CoV-2-reactive T cell receptors after Ad26.COV2.S vaccination. Trial participants were randomized into five groups of five: low-dose or high-dose Ad26.COV2.S given once or twice, or placebo on both occasions. Throughout the experiments and outcome assessment, investigators stayed blinded to trial group allocation. Dosing of Ad26.COV2.S was intramuscular, at either 5x10^10 or 1x10^11 viral particles, delivered as one shot or as two shots spaced 56 days apart.

Results the study describes overall, beyond this receptor: The authors noted that total T cell responses may have been underestimated by the TCR breadth and depth analyses. The study lacked the statistical power to compare responses across vaccine doses or regimens. Non-spike TCR breadth was comparable between vaccine and placebo recipients, consistent with the vaccine containing only spike. Substantial breadth of spike-specific CD8+ and CD4+ T cell responses was reported after vaccination. Higher spike-specific TCR breadth was observed in Ad26.COV2.S recipients than in placebo recipients (P = 0.0014).

The meaning of the sample's treatment or condition label: around 19 received Ad26.COV2.S at low or high dose, single or two shots; several received placebo; per-sample allocation not given. For vaccine and placebo recipients, the sequenced repertoires came from samples collected on day 63 after the first injection. Cohort 1b enrolled about 25 adults aged 18-55 years at a single site in Boston, USA, between 29 July and 7 August 2020. Ad26.COV2.S was a replication-incompetent adenovirus type 26 vector that expressed a prefusion-stabilized SARS-CoV-2 spike protein derived from the original Wuhan strain. At the junction V is shortened by 4 bases and J by 3 bases, with 9 bases in between. Inclusive of the bounding cysteine and phenylalanine, the CDR3 is 13 residues long. Kept here is only the CDR3 DNA, which spans 39 bases and is read in frame from base 1. In the germline V gene, CDR1 corresponds to MNHEY and CDR2 to SVGAGI.

The source is a person aged 18-65 years who received the Ad26.COV2.S COVID-19 vaccine or a placebo. The chain links TRBV6-5 with TRBJ1-1; TRBD1 is a weak D gene call, 6 bases matching. Specimen: peripheral blood, collected in a trial of Ad26.COV2.S vaccine versus placebo. The CDR3 region reads CASSLHRDTEAFF. Here is the DNA: TGTGCCAGCAGTTTACACAGGGACACTGAAGCTTTCTTT.